These 26 T cell receptor beta chains share one sample of origin, sequenced in a study of regulatory T cells in long-lasting Graves disease. Time point meaning: newly diagnosed GD, antithyroid drugs for less than 3 months. Extracted PBMC RNA gave rise to the TCR library. For TCR beta, libraries came from iRepertoire HTBI primers and Arm-PCR of CDR3 regions. MiXCR was run by TCRdb on the multiplex PCR reads, yielding one entry per CDR3 protein. The profile shows approximately 540,000 distinct CDR3 sequences, around 11% of them singletons. These data were also filed under a second study, of T cells in Graves' hyperthyroidism and ophthalmopathy.

The sequences come from peripheral blood mononuclear cells (PBMCs), collected at new diagnosis, from a patient treated with antithyroid drugs. The receptors stem from a woman aged 25 to 39 with Graves disease.

This clonotype was detected ten times or more. This chain uses TRBV12-3 or TRBV12-4 with TRBJ2-2, with unresolved D. V lost 3 bases, J lost 6 bases, and 5 bases lay in between. The length of the CDR3 is 12 residues. Here the CDR3 reads CASSFQAGELFF. The CDR3 nucleotides are TGTGCCAGCAGTTTTCAAGCCGGGGAGCTGTTTTTT.

In its sample, this clonotype was seen many times. This chain uses TRBV29-1 with TRBJ2-7, with 8 nucleotides matching TRBD2. Germline assignment: CDR1 SQVTM and CDR2 ANQGSEA. V shed 4 bases and J 3 bases; nucleotides not matched to a gene: 8. This CDR3 has 14 residues. The CDR3: CSVVLAGGVYEQYF. The CDR3 DNA reads TGCAGCGTTGTATTGGCGGGAGGTGTCTACGAGCAGTACTTC.

This clonotype was observed at least ten times. The CDR3, as DNA: TGTGCCAGCAGTTTACCCTTGGGGTACAGGGGGCTATCCCTTTACAATGAGCAGTTCTTC. Protein sequence: CASSLPLGYRGLSLYNEQFF. This chain connects TRBV28 to TRBJ2-1; 9 positions match TRBD1. CDR1 and CDR2 from the germline V gene are MDHEN and SYDVKM. J lost 4 bases, V lost 2 bases, and 18 bases had no gene match. The CDR3 loop spans 20 amino acids.

This clonotype occurred a few times. The V gene is TRBV4-1, the J gene TRBJ2-2; D is perhaps TRBD2 (6 bases). Looked up from germline, CDR1 is MGHRA and CDR2 is YSYEKL. The CDR3 extends over 16 amino acids. Trimming took 5 bases from V and 4 from J, leaving 17 bases between them. CDR3 protein: CASSSELALLTGELFF. The CDR3 DNA reads TGCGCCAGCAGCTCGGAGCTAGCGCTTCTCACCGGGGAGCTGTTTTTT.

This clonotype was found many times. V usage is TRBV4-3 and J usage is TRBJ2-3; 8 bases align to TRBD2. The CDR3 has 15 amino acids. The J segment lost 3 bases and the V segment lost 1 base, leaving 3 bases of the junction unmatched. CDR1 is LGHNA, CDR2 YSLEER, per germline. The CDR3 DNA reads as TGCGCCAGCAGCCAAGGACTAGCGCCAACAGATACGCAGTATTTT. Translating gives CASSQGLAPTDTQYF.

The chain employs TRBV6-4 and TRBJ2-5; D might be TRBD1 (6 bases). Per germline, CDR1 MRHNA and CDR2 SNTAGT. Trimming took off 7 bases at V and 3 bases at J, with 12 bases between the two ends. The CDR3 covers 13 residues. The CDR3 protein is CASKGTLEETQYF. Here the CDR3 DNA reads TGTGCCAGCAAAGGGACACTAGAAGAGACCCAGTACTTC.

The sample holds many counts of this clonotype. This chain uses TRBV27 with TRBJ2-5, with D perhaps matching TRBD1 or TRBD2 (5 bases each). There are 13 residues in the CDR3. V lost 3 bases and J lost 4, with 9 bases in between. The germline V gene encodes CDR1 MNHEY and CDR2 SMNVEV (reference sequence). The CDR3 sequence: CASSFLRGETQYF. CDR3 nucleotide sequence: TGTGCCAGCAGTTTTTTGAGGGGAGAGACCCAGTACTTC.

This clonotype was counted many times. The chain joins TRBV11-3 to TRBJ1-4; the D is unclear. This CDR3 contains 13 residues. Trimming took off 1 base at V and 8 bases at J, with 8 bases between the two ends. Germline V gene sequence: CDR1 SGHNT, CDR2 YENEEA. CDR3 bases: TGTGCCAGCAGCTTAGTGGTCTGGGAAAAACTGTTTTTT. Encoded protein: CASSLVVWEKLFF.

This clonotype was detected ten times or more. The chain combines TRBV14 with TRBJ2-1; D is perhaps TRBD1 or TRBD2 (5 bases each). Trimming stripped 5 bases from V and 0 bases from J, with 11 bases between. Germline V lookup: CDR1 SGHDN, CDR2 FVKESK. The CDR3 runs 15 residues. CDR3 coding DNA: TGTGCCAGCAGCTTAGCAGGGACCTCCTACAATGAGCAGTTCTTC. This translates into CASSLAGTSYNEQFF.

This clonotype was seen many times. J is TRBJ1-5 and V is TRBV28, with D hard to call. Per the germline V gene, CDR1 is MDHEN and CDR2 is SYDVKM. This CDR3 contains 15 residues. Trimming removed 3 bases at V and 4 bases at J, with 13 bases between. CDR3 protein: CASSFESLVNQPQHF. The CDR3, as DNA: TGTGCCAGCAGTTTTGAATCGTTGGTGAATCAGCCCCAGCATTTT.

This clonotype has a count of ten or more. This chain links TRBV3-1 with TRBJ1-2, with TRBD1 identical over 8 bases. V lost 1 base to trimming and J lost 8 bases; unmatched junction nucleotides: 9. The CDR3 consists of 15 residues. Germline values: CDR1 LGHDT, CDR2 YNNKEL (reference sequence). The CDR3 here is CASSQVNSRTGGYTF. For the CDR3, the DNA is TGTGCCAGCAGCCAAGTGAATAGCAGGACAGGGGGCTACACCTTC.

This clonotype was detected once. This sequence may be a read error, since a much larger clone differs from it by one base. The chain employs TRBV7-6 and TRBJ2-1; TRBD1 matches 8 bases. The CDR3 length is 12 residues. Germline values: CDR1 SGHVS, CDR2 FNYEAQ. Here the CDR3 reads CANSTGQGEQFF. CDR3 in DNA: TGTGCCAACAGCACAGGACAGGGTGAGCAGTTCTTC.

This clonotype was observed a few times. A read error may account for a junction end that differs from germline. The chain carries TRBV10-2 and TRBJ2-7, with a tentative D call TRBD1 (6 bases). Germline CDR1 is WSHSY and CDR2 is SAAADI. This CDR3 spans 15 amino acids. The DNA of the CDR3 is TGTGCCAGCAGGTCGCAGGGGATCCGTTCCTACGAGCAGTACTTC. Translated: CASRSQGIRSYEQYF.

This clonotype showed up just a few times. This sequence joins TRBV20-1 and TRBJ2-1, with unresolved D. V was shortened by 4 bases and J by 3 bases, with 13 bases between the two germline ends. Germline V gene data show CDR1 as DFQATT and CDR2 as SNEGSKA (reference sequence). The CDR3 totals 14 residues. For the CDR3, the DNA is TGCAGTGCTACTGGCCCCTTGGACTACAATGAGCAGTTCTTC. Protein: CSATGPLDYNEQFF.

Many counts were recorded for this clonotype. This chain connects TRBV6-1 to TRBJ1-6, with TRBD1 matching 7 bases. This CDR3 is 16 amino acids long. Germline trimming cut 5 bases from V and 5 bases from J; bases unmatched to any gene: 9. Per the germline V gene, CDR1 is MNHNS and CDR2 is SASEGT. CDR3 DNA: TGTGCCAGCAGTCCAAGACAGGGTCCGAATAATTCACCCCTCCACTTT. Amino acids: CASSPRQGPNNSPLHF.

The gene calls are TRBV24-1 and TRBJ2-6; tentatively, D is TRBD1 (6 bases). Trimming left V 3 bases short and J 4 bases short, with 12 bases between. The germline V gene encodes CDR1 KGHDR and CDR2 SFDVKD. CDR3 length equals 16 residues. The DNA of the CDR3 is TGTGCCACCAGTGATGCAGGGGCGCCGGGGGCCAACGTCCTGACTTTC. Residues: CATSDAGAPGANVLTF.

The chain employs TRBV5-1 and TRBJ2-3; 12 nucleotides agree with TRBD2. Germline trimming cut 4 bases from V and 2 bases from J; bases unmatched to any gene: 8. CDR1 SGHRS and CDR2 YFSETQ come from the germline V gene. The CDR3 is 17 amino acids. The CDR3 sequence is CASSPGTSGLTTDTQYF. The CDR3 DNA follows: TGCGCCAGCAGCCCGGGGACTAGCGGGCTAACCACAGATACGCAGTATTTT. The whole variable domain, remainder taken from reference TRBV5-1 and TRBJ2-3, is KAGVTQTPRYLIKTRGQQVTLSCSPISGHRSVSWYQQTPGQGLQFLFEYFSETQRNKGNFPGRFSGRQFSNSRSEMNVSTLELGDSALYLCASSPGTSGLTTDTQYFGPGTRLTVL.

This clonotype was counted between two and nine times. The V call is TRBV7-6, the J call TRBJ2-7; D is unresolved. Deletions cut 1 base from V and 1 base from J, with 8 bases between. The CDR3 extends over 14 amino acids. CDR1 and CDR2 from the germline V gene are SGHVS and FNYEAQ. The CDR3 DNA reads as TGTGCCAGCAGCTTAGGCCTAGGATCCTACGAGCAGTACTTC. Protein product: CASSLGLGSYEQYF.

The V gene is TRBV4-1, the J gene TRBJ1-1; D call uncertain. CDR3 length: 14 residues. Germline CDR1 reads MGHRA; CDR2 reads YSYEKL. Between the trimmed V and J ends, which lost 0 bases and 3 bases, there was a span of 8 bases. Written as DNA, the CDR3 is TGCGCCAGCAGCCAAGAGCCGGTGTACACTGAAGCTTTCTTT. This gives the protein CASSQEPVYTEAFF.

There are many counts of this clonotype. The V gene is TRBV19, the J gene TRBJ1-1; 7 positions match TRBD1. The germline V gene encodes CDR1 LNHDA and CDR2 SQIVND (reference sequence). The V segment lost 2 bases and the J segment 9 bases; nucleotides outside the gene matches: 9. CDR3 length: 14 residues. CDR3 loop: CASSIIEDRTKAFF. The CDR3 coding sequence is TGTGCCAGTAGTATAATTGAGGACAGGACTAAAGCTTTCTTT.

Ten or more counts support this clonotype. The chain employs TRBV11-2 and TRBJ2-5; 7 bases agree with TRBD1. The J segment lost 4 bases and the V segment lost 4 bases, leaving 12 bases of the junction unmatched. Germline CDR1 reads SGHAT; CDR2 reads FQNNGV. This CDR3 has 16 residues. The CDR3 loop is CASSSDRPRRRETQYF. CDR3 DNA: TGTGCCAGCAGCTCGGACAGGCCACGCCGAAGAGAGACCCAGTACTTC.

In its sample, this clonotype was seen many times. The CDR3 sequence: CASSSYRFGGNTIYF. The CDR3 coding sequence is TGTGCCAGTAGTTCCTACAGGTTCGGTGGAAACACCATATATTTT. The chain is built from TRBV19 and TRBJ1-3; D might be TRBD1 (5 bases). This CDR3 has 15 amino acids. The germline V and J ends were trimmed by 5 bases and 3 bases, with 14 bases remaining between them. Germline loops: CDR1 LNHDA, CDR2 SQIVND (reference sequence).

This clonotype has at least ten counts. This chain joins TRBV11-2 and TRBJ2-7; D might be TRBD1 (6 bases). Germline values: CDR1 SGHAT, CDR2 FQNNGV. The length of the CDR3 is 16 residues. V was clipped by 6 bases and J by 0 bases, with 18 bases between them. As DNA, the CDR3 is TGTGCCAGCAGATTTCCGGGACAAGGGGGCTCCTACGAGCAGTACTTC. It is translated as CASRFPGQGGSYEQYF. The full variable domain, rest sourced from reference TRBV11-2 and TRBJ2-7, is EAGVAQSPRYKIIEKRQSVAFWCNPISGHATLYWYQQILGQGPKLLIQFQNNGVVDDSQLPKDRFSAERLKGVDSTLKIQPAKLEDSAVYLCASRFPGQGGSYEQYFGPGTRLTVT.

This clonotype was counted ten times or more. The chain couples TRBV28 to TRBJ2-7; D possibly matches TRBD1 or TRBD2 (5 bases each). Looked up from germline, CDR1 is MDHEN and CDR2 is SYDVKM. Deletions cut 1 base from V and 4 bases from J, with 11 bases between. The CDR3 loop spans 14 amino acids. The CDR3 loop is CASSLFPGRYEQYF. The CDR3 coding sequence is TGTGCCAGCAGTTTATTTCCGGGACGGTACGAGCAGTACTTC.

CDR3 sequence (DNA): TGTGCCAGCAGTAAACTAGCGGGAGGGTGGACCGGGGAGCTGTTTTTT. As protein: CASSKLAGGWTGELFF. The V gene is TRBV6-1, the J gene TRBJ2-2; 13 bases fit TRBD2. V lost 5 bases, J lost 5 bases, and 5 bases stayed unmatched. This CDR3 region has 16 residues. Looked up from germline, CDR1 is MNHNS and CDR2 is SASEGT.

For this clonotype: A read error may be the cause here, since a much bigger clone is one base away. The chain combines TRBV6-2 or TRBV6-3 with TRBJ2-7; D possibly corresponds to TRBD2 (5 bases). The CDR3 covers 16 residues. CDR1 MNHEY and CDR2 SVGEGT come from the germline V gene. V was pared by 0 bases and J by 7 bases, with 19 bases between. The CDR3 sequence is CASSYSAASPYNEQYF. The CDR3 DNA sequence: TGTGCCAGCAGTTACTCGGCGGCTAGCCCTTACAATGAGCAGTACTTC.